This is a list of T cell receptor beta chains from one sample in a study of blood T cell repertoires in COVID-19. Generated by immunoSEQ multiplex PCR, the TCRdb table keeps only in-frame clones and is missing some. The data contain a few hundred thousand clones, 80% to 85% of them singletons. The sequenced material came from peripheral blood. Receptor source: a person between 65 and 79 years old with COVID-19, enrolled during active disease. Each CDR3 is given with its conserved first and last residue. Each record gives: V gene, clone size, J gene, D gene, CDR3 protein, CDR3 DNA. A D gene is named only where the DNA matches it firmly. Only some rows state a clone size, as once, few, many or a class for expanded clones.

v_call: TRBV4-2
clone_size: once
j_call: TRBJ2-7
d_call: NA
cdr3_aa: CASSQDRPGDFSYEQYF
cdr3_nt: TGTGCCAGCAGCCAAGATAGGCCAGGGGATTTCTCCTACGAGCAGTACTTC

v_call: TRBV5-1
clone_size: NA
j_call: TRBJ2-1
d_call: TRBD1
cdr3_aa: CASSLDPQGALKNEQFF
cdr3_nt: TGCGCCAGCAGCTTGGATCCCCAGGGGGCGCTTAAGAATGAGCAGTTCTTC

v_call: TRBV5-4
clone_size: once
j_call: TRBJ2-3
d_call: TRBD2
cdr3_aa: CASSQSGGPTDTQYF
cdr3_nt: TGTGCCAGCAGCCAGTCGGGAGGCCCTACAGATACGCAGTATTTT

v_call: TRBV7-2
clone_size: NA
j_call: TRBJ1-5
d_call: TRBD1
cdr3_aa: CASSPGGGAFYSNQPQHF
cdr3_nt: TGTGCCAGCAGTCCAGGGGGAGGAGCCTTTTATAGCAATCAGCCCCAGCATTTT

v_call: TRBV7-9
clone_size: NA
j_call: TRBJ2-5
d_call: TRBD1
cdr3_aa: CASSKGQGHQETQYF
cdr3_nt: TGTGCCAGCAGCAAAGGACAGGGACACCAAGAGACCCAGTACTTC

v_call: TRBV27
clone_size: once
j_call: TRBJ2-5
d_call: NA
cdr3_aa: CASRAGWETQYF
cdr3_nt: TGTGCCAGCAGGGCCGGGTGGGAGACCCAGTACTTC

v_call: TRBV7-2
clone_size: NA
j_call: TRBJ1-1
d_call: NA
cdr3_aa: CASSLGAVLNTEAFF
cdr3_nt: TGTGCCAGCAGCTTAGGGGCTGTCCTGAACACTGAAGCTTTCTTT

v_call: TRBV10-1
clone_size: many
j_call: TRBJ2-2
d_call: NA
cdr3_aa: CAIRGELFF
cdr3_nt: TGCGCCATCCGCGGGGAGCTGTTTTTT

v_call: TRBV28
clone_size: NA
j_call: TRBJ1-2
d_call: NA
cdr3_aa: CASTLTGGHPGYTF
cdr3_nt: TGTGCCAGCACCCTGACCGGGGGTCATCCAGGCTACACCTTC

v_call: TRBV28
clone_size: NA
j_call: TRBJ1-2
d_call: TRBD1
cdr3_aa: CASSFDRGPYGYTF
cdr3_nt: TGTGCCAGCAGTTTTGACAGGGGACCTTATGGCTACACCTTC

v_call: TRBV25-1
clone_size: once
j_call: TRBJ2-7
d_call: TRBD1
cdr3_aa: CASSPGTGGAYF
cdr3_nt: TGTGCCAGCAGTCCTGGGACAGGGGGCGCATACTTC

v_call: TRBV27
clone_size: once
j_call: TRBJ1-1
d_call: TRBD1
cdr3_aa: CASWDRHTEAFF
cdr3_nt: TGTGCCAGCTGGGACAGACACACTGAAGCTTTCTTT

v_call: TRBV7-3
clone_size: once
j_call: TRBJ2-1
d_call: TRBD1
cdr3_aa: CASSLRGQEQFF
cdr3_nt: TGTGCCAGCAGCTTAAGGGGACAGGAGCAGTTCTTC

v_call: TRBV19
clone_size: NA
j_call: TRBJ1-3
d_call: NA
cdr3_aa: CASSIEDNLYSGNTIYF
cdr3_nt: TGTGCCAGTAGTATAGAGGACAACCTATACTCTGGAAACACCATATATTTT

v_call: TRBV19
clone_size: NA
j_call: TRBJ2-3
d_call: NA
cdr3_aa: CASSIVPPQGQTDTQYF
cdr3_nt: TGTGCCAGTAGTATAGTTCCCCCGCAGGGGCAGACAGATACGCAGTATTTT

v_call: TRBV28
clone_size: NA
j_call: TRBJ2-7
d_call: TRBD2
cdr3_aa: CASSLLGGPSYEQYF
cdr3_nt: TGTGCCAGCAGTTTACTGGGAGGGCCCTCCTACGAGCAGTACTTC

v_call: TRBV3-1/TRBV3-2
clone_size: once
j_call: TRBJ2-1
d_call: TRBD2
cdr3_aa: CASSPGLAGVDEQFF
cdr3_nt: TGTGCCAGCAGCCCGGGACTAGCGGGGGTAGATGAGCAGTTCTTC

v_call: TRBV6-1
clone_size: few
j_call: TRBJ1-4
d_call: TRBD1
cdr3_aa: CASSEGTGSEKLFF
cdr3_nt: TGTGCCAGCAGTGAAGGGACAGGGTCTGAAAAACTGTTTTTT

v_call: TRBV5-1
clone_size: NA
j_call: TRBJ1-1
d_call: NA
cdr3_aa: CASSLSGANTEAFF
cdr3_nt: TGCGCCAGCAGCTTATCGGGAGCGAACACTGAAGCTTTCTTT

v_call: TRBV9
clone_size: NA
j_call: TRBJ2-7
d_call: TRBD2
cdr3_aa: CASSSAGTSGRGSEQYF
cdr3_nt: TGTGCCAGCAGCTCCGCGGGGACTAGCGGGAGAGGGAGCGAGCAGTACTTC

v_call: TRBV9
clone_size: NA
j_call: TRBJ2-3
d_call: TRBD2
cdr3_aa: CASSVGLAGLTDTQYF
cdr3_nt: TGTGCCAGCAGCGTGGGTCTAGCGGGGCTCACAGATACGCAGTATTTT

v_call: TRBV3-1/TRBV3-2
clone_size: NA
j_call: TRBJ2-7
d_call: TRBD1
cdr3_aa: CASSTTQGADNEQYF
cdr3_nt: TGTGCCAGCAGTACAACTCAGGGGGCTGACAACGAGCAGTACTTC

v_call: TRBV30
clone_size: NA
j_call: TRBJ1-2
d_call: TRBD1
cdr3_aa: CAWSVGTGPLDGYTF
cdr3_nt: TGTGCCTGGAGTGTAGGGACAGGTCCATTGGATGGCTACACCTTC

v_call: TRBV5-1
clone_size: NA
j_call: TRBJ1-5
d_call: NA
cdr3_aa: CASRSGISNQPQHF
cdr3_nt: TGCGCCAGCAGGTCGGGGATAAGCAATCAGCCCCAGCATTTT

v_call: TRBV19
clone_size: NA
j_call: TRBJ2-2
d_call: NA
cdr3_aa: CASSMWSSGELFF
cdr3_nt: TGTGCCAGTAGTATGTGGAGTTCTGGGGAGCTGTTTTTT

v_call: TRBV9
clone_size: NA
j_call: TRBJ1-4
d_call: NA
cdr3_aa: CASSVAGEAEKLFF
cdr3_nt: TGTGCCAGCAGCGTAGCTGGAGAGGCTGAAAAACTGTTTTTT

v_call: TRBV7-9
clone_size: few
j_call: TRBJ1-2
d_call: TRBD1
cdr3_aa: CASSLEFSTGEYGYTF
cdr3_nt: TGTGCCAGCAGCTTAGAGTTCTCGACAGGGGAATATGGCTACACCTTC

v_call: TRBV4-3
clone_size: NA
j_call: TRBJ1-4
d_call: NA
cdr3_aa: CASSQRGDGEKLFF
cdr3_nt: TGCGCCAGCAGCCAACGGGGGGATGGTGAAAAACTGTTTTTT

v_call: TRBV9
clone_size: NA
j_call: TRBJ2-3
d_call: TRBD2
cdr3_aa: CASSVVGGGTQYF
cdr3_nt: TGTGCCAGCAGCGTAGTTGGCGGGGGGACGCAGTATTTT

v_call: TRBV6-5
clone_size: once
j_call: TRBJ1-1
d_call: NA
cdr3_aa: CASRLGENTEAFF
cdr3_nt: TGTGCCAGCAGGTTGGGCGAGAACACTGAAGCTTTCTTT

v_call: TRBV7-2
clone_size: once
j_call: TRBJ1-2
d_call: TRBD1
cdr3_aa: CASSLEGQGKGYTF
cdr3_nt: TGTGCCAGCAGCTTAGAAGGACAGGGAAAAGGCTACACCTTC

v_call: TRBV2
clone_size: NA
j_call: TRBJ1-2
d_call: NA
cdr3_aa: CASSEEAGRSGGYTF
cdr3_nt: TGTGCCAGCAGTGAAGAGGCAGGGCGATCGGGTGGCTACACCTTC

v_call: TRBV7-9
clone_size: NA
j_call: TRBJ2-7
d_call: NA
cdr3_aa: CASSFLGGPEQYF
cdr3_nt: TGTGCCAGCAGCTTCCTGGGCGGGCCCGAGCAGTACTTC

v_call: TRBV3-1/TRBV3-2
clone_size: few
j_call: TRBJ2-1
d_call: TRBD2
cdr3_aa: CASSQSLADDYNEQFF
cdr3_nt: TGTGCCAGCAGCCAATCTCTAGCGGACGACTACAATGAGCAGTTCTTC

v_call: TRBV5-1
clone_size: NA
j_call: TRBJ1-1
d_call: TRBD1
cdr3_aa: CASSSDRGTEAFF
cdr3_nt: TGCGCCAGCAGCTCGGACAGGGGAACTGAAGCTTTCTTT

v_call: TRBV2
clone_size: NA
j_call: TRBJ1-2
d_call: NA
cdr3_aa: CASNMGPYGGYTF
cdr3_nt: TGTGCCAGCAACATGGGGCCCTATGGTGGCTACACCTTC

v_call: TRBV5-4
clone_size: NA
j_call: TRBJ2-1
d_call: NA
cdr3_aa: CASSIDRSSYNEQFF
cdr3_nt: TGTGCCAGCAGCATAGACAGAAGCTCCTACAATGAGCAGTTCTTC

v_call: TRBV30
clone_size: NA
j_call: TRBJ2-6
d_call: NA
cdr3_aa: CAWKDTGANVLTF
cdr3_nt: TGTGCCTGGAAAGACACTGGGGCCAACGTCCTGACTTTC

v_call: TRBV18
clone_size: NA
j_call: TRBJ1-3
d_call: NA
cdr3_aa: CASSPRGSGNTIYF
cdr3_nt: TGTGCCAGCTCACCGCGGGGTTCCGGAAACACCATATATTTT

v_call: TRBV19
clone_size: NA
j_call: TRBJ2-1
d_call: TRBD2
cdr3_aa: CASSRGESYNEQFF
cdr3_nt: TGTGCCAGTTCCCGGGGGGAAAGCTACAATGAGCAGTTCTTC

v_call: TRBV15
clone_size: NA
j_call: TRBJ2-2
d_call: NA
cdr3_aa: CATSKSRQTTGELFF
cdr3_nt: TGTGCCACCAGCAAATCCCGACAGACCACCGGGGAGCTGTTTTTT

v_call: TRBV3-1/TRBV3-2
clone_size: NA
j_call: TRBJ2-5
d_call: TRBD2
cdr3_aa: CASSLTTLAGDMETQYF
cdr3_nt: TGTGCCAGCAGCCTAACGACACTAGCGGGGGATATGGAGACCCAGTACTTC

v_call: TRBV28
clone_size: few
j_call: TRBJ2-3
d_call: NA
cdr3_aa: CASSLSRVQDTQYF
cdr3_nt: TGTGCCAGCAGTTTATCACGGGTCCAGGATACGCAGTATTTT

v_call: TRBV19
clone_size: NA
j_call: TRBJ1-4
d_call: TRBD1
cdr3_aa: CASSMGTGGAHEKLFF
cdr3_nt: TGTGCCAGTAGTATGGGGACAGGGGGCGCGCATGAAAAACTGTTTTTT

v_call: TRBV6-6
clone_size: NA
j_call: TRBJ2-3
d_call: NA
cdr3_aa: CASSYSRGGNTDTQYF
cdr3_nt: TGTGCCAGCAGTTACTCGAGGGGGGGGAACACAGATACGCAGTATTTT

v_call: TRBV4-2
clone_size: NA
j_call: TRBJ2-1
d_call: NA
cdr3_aa: CASSHYIQAPHNEQFF
cdr3_nt: TGTGCCAGCAGCCACTATATCCAGGCTCCTCACAATGAGCAGTTCTTC